This T cell receptor (beta chain) was sequenced during a study of T cell repertoires in cytomegalovirus infection. Study details: From public TCR beta signatures came an indication of both CMV infection and matching HLA type.

The CDR3 is 13 residues long. The germline V gene encodes CDR1 MNHNS and CDR2 SASEGT. Germline trimming cut 6 bases from V and 4 bases from J; bases unmatched to any gene: 6. TCRdb re-derived calls from the reads in MiXCR, one entry per CDR3 protein. The table has some 180,000 distinct CDR3 sequences, roughly 19% seen once. Study results and caveats: Ex vivo, HLA-C-restricted CMV-specific TCR beta clonotypes prevailed over the rest of the response. Carriers of CMV and the relevant HLA type were discriminated by public TCR beta frequency.

This clonotype was recorded a few times. Its target is unknown. The rearrangement uses TRBV6-1 and TRBJ2-7; the match to TRBD1 covers 7 bases. Sequencing was carried out using PBMCs. The TCR originated in a human donor in good health (CMV status not recorded). Some clones in this sample may be carry-over from other donors' samples. The CDR3 DNA sequence: TGTGCCAGCAGCTTGGACAGGTCTTACGAGCAGTACTTC. Amino acid sequence: CASSLDRSYEQYF.